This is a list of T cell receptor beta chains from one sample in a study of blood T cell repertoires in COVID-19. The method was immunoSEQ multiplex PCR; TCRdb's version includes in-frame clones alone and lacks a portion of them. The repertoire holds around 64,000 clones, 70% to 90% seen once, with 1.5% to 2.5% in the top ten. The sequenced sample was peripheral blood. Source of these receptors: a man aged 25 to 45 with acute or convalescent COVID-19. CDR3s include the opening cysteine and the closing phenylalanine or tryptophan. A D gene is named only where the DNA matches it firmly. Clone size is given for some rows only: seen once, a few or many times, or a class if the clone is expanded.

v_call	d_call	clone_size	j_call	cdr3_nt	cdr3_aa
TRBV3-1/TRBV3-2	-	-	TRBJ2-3	TGTGCCAGCAGCCCATCTAGCGAGGACGTGTATTTT	CASSPSSEDVYF
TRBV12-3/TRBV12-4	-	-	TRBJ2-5	TGTGCCAGCATGGGGCAGGGAGAGACCCAGTACTTC	CASMGQGETQYF
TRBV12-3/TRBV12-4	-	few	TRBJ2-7	TGTGCCAGCAGCCCACAGGGTTGGAGCGAGCAGTACTTC	CASSPQGWSEQYF
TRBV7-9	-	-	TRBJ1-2	TGTGCCAGCAGCCCCCGTGAGAGCCTTCTTTATGGCTACACCTTC	CASSPRESLLYGYTF
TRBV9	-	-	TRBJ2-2	TGTGCCAGCAGCGTAAACAGAAACACCGGGGAGCTGTTTTTT	CASSVNRNTGELFF
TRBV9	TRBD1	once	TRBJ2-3	TGTGCCAGCAGCGTAACCGGACAGGCTAGCACAGATACGCAGTATTTT	CASSVTGQASTDTQYF
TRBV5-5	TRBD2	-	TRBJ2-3	TGTGCCAGCAGCTTGGCCTCGGGGGGAGATACGCAGTATTTT	CASSLASGGDTQYF
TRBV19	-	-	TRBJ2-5	TGTGCCAGTAGTATCCAAAATCAAGAGACCCAGTACTTC	CASSIQNQETQYF
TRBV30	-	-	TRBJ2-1	TGTGCCTGGAGTGTACCGGGGGACAGAAACAATGAGCAGTTCTTC	CAWSVPGDRNNEQFF
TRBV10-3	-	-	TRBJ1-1	TGTGCCATCAGTGAGTCGATCGGGGGGTCTCCTCTGAAAGCTTTCTTT	CAISESIGGSPLKAFF
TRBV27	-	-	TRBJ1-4	TGTGCCAGCAGTTATATCCCGCCGGGGGAACTGTTTTTT	CASSYIPPGELFF
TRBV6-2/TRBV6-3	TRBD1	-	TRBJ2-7	TGTGCCAGCAGTTACGGGTCGACAGGGGGCAGTTACGAGCAGTACTTC	CASSYGSTGGSYEQYF
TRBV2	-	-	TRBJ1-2	TGTGCCAGCACCGCCCTGGACGGGGAGAATGGCTACACCTTC	CASTALDGENGYTF
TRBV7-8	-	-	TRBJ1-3	TGTGCCAGCAGCCCCCAAGGGGCGGTGGGAAACACCATATATTTT	CASSPQGAVGNTIYF
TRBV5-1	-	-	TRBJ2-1	TGCGCCAGCAGCTTCATTATGGGGGCCGGTAATGAGCAGTTCTTC	CASSFIMGAGNEQFF
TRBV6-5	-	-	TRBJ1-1	TGTGCCAGCAGTTACGGGTTACCGGGGGGAGTGACTGAAGCTTTCTTT	CASSYGLPGGVTEAFF
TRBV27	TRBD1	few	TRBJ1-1	TGTGCCAGCCGATTTTACAGGGGTGATGAAGCTTTCTTT	CASRFYRGDEAFF
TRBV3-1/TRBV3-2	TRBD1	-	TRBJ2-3	TGTGCCAGCAGCCCCGACAGGGGCGATACGCAGTATTTT	CASSPDRGDTQYF
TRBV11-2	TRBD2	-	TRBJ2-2	TGTGCCAGCAGCCCAGGGAGGGGAGGCACCGGGGAGCTGTTTTTT	CASSPGRGGTGELFF
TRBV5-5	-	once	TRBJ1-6	TGTGCCAGCAGCTTTCAGGCAGATTCACCCCTCCACTTT	CASSFQADSPLHF
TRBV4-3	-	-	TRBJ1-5	TGCGCCAGCTTCTTTCTGGTGCCACATAGCAATCAGCCCCAGCATTTT	CASFFLVPHSNQPQHF
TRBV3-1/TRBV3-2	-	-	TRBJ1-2	TGTGCCAGCAGCCAAGGAGACAGCTATGGCTACACCTTC	CASSQGDSYGYTF
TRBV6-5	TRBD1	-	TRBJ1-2	TGTGCCAGCAGACTAACGGACAGGGACTATGGCTACACCTTC	CASRLTDRDYGYTF
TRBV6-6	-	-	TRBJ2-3	TGTGCCAGCAGACCATCAGGGGAAACAGATACGCAGTATTTT	CASRPSGETDTQYF
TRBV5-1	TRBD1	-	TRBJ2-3	TGCGCCAGCAGCAAGGGACAGGGGTCCCTAACAGATACGCAGTATTTT	CASSKGQGSLTDTQYF
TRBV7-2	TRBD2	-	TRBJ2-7	TGTGCCAGCAGCTTACAAGTCGGGAGGTCGGGTTCGTACGAGCAGTACTTC	CASSLQVGRSGSYEQYF
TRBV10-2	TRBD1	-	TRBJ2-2	TGCGCCAGCAGTGATGTTTCACAGGGGACACTGTTTTTT	CASSDVSQGTLFF
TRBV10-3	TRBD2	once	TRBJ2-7	TGTGCCATCAGTGAGCAGCTAGCGGGAGCCTACGAGCAGTACTTC	CAISEQLAGAYEQYF
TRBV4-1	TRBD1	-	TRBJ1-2	TGCGCCAGCAGCCAGCAGATCAGGGGGCCCGATGGCTACACCTTC	CASSQQIRGPDGYTF
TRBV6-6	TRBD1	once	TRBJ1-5	TGTGCCAGCAGTCAACTCGCCAGTTTAGGACAGGGCTCTAGACCCCAGCATTTT	CASSQLASLGQGSRPQHF
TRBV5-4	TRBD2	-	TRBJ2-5	TGTGCCAGCAGCGTGGGACTAGCGGGGGGGCTGGGAGAGACCCAGTACTTC	CASSVGLAGGLGETQYF